This entry lists 28 T cell receptor beta chains sequenced from one sample in a study of patients and donors after allogeneic stem cell transplantation (dated by TCRdb to the early 2020s). The library was produced with RT-PCR. For sequencing, a NextSeq 550 was employed. TCRdb passed the public sequencing reads through fastp at Q25 and MiXCR, retaining productive beta sequences. Rows matching on CDR3 protein sequence are summarized as one entry with the most common DNA and genes. The sample includes over 150,000 distinct CDR3 sequences, with around 30% observed a single time. The top ten clones comprise 2.5% to 3.5% of the sample. Sequencing was performed on blood, either unsorted or a sorted T cell fraction (not recorded which). The receptor set was obtained from a human donor who was either an allogeneic HSCT recipient or a stem cell or donor lymphocyte infusion donor (not recorded which). It is not recorded whose cells these are; they may come from a transplant donor.

The sample holds a few counts of this clonotype. The rearrangement links TRBV20-1 to TRBJ1-2; 7 positions agree with TRBD1. The CDR3 length is 12 residues. Unmatched junction bases numbered 5, after V lost 6 bases and J lost 4 bases. Germline values: CDR1 DFQATT, CDR2 SNEGSKA (reference sequence). The CDR3 protein is CSAPGTAYGYTF. Here the CDR3 DNA reads TGCAGTGCCCCGGGGACAGCCTATGGCTACACCTTC.

This clonotype has ten or more counts. The chain employs TRBV29-1 and TRBJ1-5; tentatively, D is TRBD1 (6 bases). The CDR3 consists of 13 residues. The germline V gene has CDR1 SQVTM and CDR2 ANQGSEA. Trimming cost V 2 bases and J 6 bases, with 11 bases left between them. CDR3 nucleotide sequence: TGCAGCGTTGAAAGAACAGGGAGTCAGCCCCAGCATTTT. It yields the protein CSVERTGSQPQHF.

This sequence joins TRBV6-4 and TRBJ1-1; the D gene is possibly TRBD1 (6 bases). Trimming removed 5 bases from V and 1 base from J, with 14 bases in between. CDR1 is MRHNA and CDR2 is SNTAGT in the germline V gene. The CDR3 is made up of 15 amino acids. The CDR3 loop reads CASSPPDSPNTEAFF. The CDR3 nucleotides read TGTGCCAGCAGTCCACCGGACAGCCCGAACACTGAAGCTTTCTTT.

This chain links TRBV30 with TRBJ1-5, with a possible D match to TRBD1 (5 bases). The CDR3 totals 15 residues. The V end lost 3 bases, the J end lost 1 base, and 13 bases lay between the germline ends. Looked up from germline, CDR1 is GTSNPN and CDR2 is SVGIG (reference sequence). DNA for the CDR3: TGTGCCTGGAGCCTGGGGCTTTGGAGCAATCAGCCCCAGCATTTT. Protein sequence: CAWSLGLWSNQPQHF.

The gene calls are TRBV30 and TRBJ2-1; 9 bases match TRBD1. CDR1 and CDR2 (germline): GTSNPN, SVGIG (reference sequence). CDR3 length: 13 amino acids. V was pared by 5 bases and J by 4 bases, with 3 bases of the junction left unmatched. Here the CDR3 reads CAWHRGRYNEQFF. CDR3 sequence (DNA): TGTGCCTGGCACAGGGGGCGATACAATGAGCAGTTCTTC. Supplemented by reference TRBV30 and TRBJ2-1, the full variable domain reads SQTIHQWPATLVQPVGSPLSLECTVEGTSNPNLYWYRQAAGRGLQLLFYSVGIGQISSEVPQNLSASRPQDRQFILSSKKLLLSDSGFYLCAWHRGRYNEQFFGPGTRLTVL.

This chain connects TRBV25-1 to TRBJ2-7, with 7 bases matching TRBD1. The CDR3 runs 12 residues. J lost 6 bases, V lost 4 bases, and 3 bases had no gene match. CDR1 is MGHDK and CDR2 is SYGVNS in the germline V gene. The CDR3 spells CASSGGGPEQYF. The CDR3 nucleotides read TGTGCCAGCAGTGGAGGGGGCCCCGAGCAGTACTTC.

The chain links TRBV5-1 to TRBJ2-7; D possibly corresponds to TRBD2 (6 bases). Germline V lookup: CDR1 SGHRS, CDR2 YFSETQ. This CDR3 contains 14 residues. The V end was cut by 4 bases, the J end by 1 base, with 12 bases between. The CDR3 nucleotides are TGCGCCAGCAGCCCGGGGGTTGAATCCTACGAGCAGTACTTC. Protein: CASSPGVESYEQYF.

This clonotype was seen a handful of times. The chain joins TRBV10-1 to TRBJ2-3; D may be TRBD1 (5 bases). CDR3 length: 17 amino acids. Per germline, CDR1 WNHNN and CDR2 SYGVQD (reference sequence). V lost 2 bases to trimming and J lost 1 base, with 16 bases between them. The CDR3 spells CASSEPGHVVGTDTQYF. CDR3 DNA: TGCGCCAGCAGTGAGCCAGGACACGTCGTAGGCACAGATACGCAGTATTTT.

This clonotype occurred a few times. The rearrangement links TRBV5-1 to TRBJ1-4; perhaps TRBD1 as D (6 bases). The CDR3 length is 15 residues. The V gene lost 4 bases and the J gene lost 7 bases, with 17 bases spanning the gap. CDR1 and CDR2 (germline): SGHRS, YFSETQ. DNA for the CDR3: TGCGCCAGCAGCCGAAACAGGGTGGGAAGTGAAAAACTGTTTTTT. Protein sequence: CASSRNRVGSEKLFF.

The chain couples TRBV18 to TRBJ1-2, with D unclear. Germline V gives CDR1 KGHSH, CDR2 LQKENI. CDR3 length equals 13 residues. Trimming left V 2 bases short and J 4 bases short, with 8 bases between. CDR3 amino acids: CASSPDHSYGYTF. For the CDR3, the DNA is TGTGCCAGCTCACCAGACCACAGCTATGGCTACACCTTC. Complete variable domain (other parts from reference TRBV18 and TRBJ1-2): NAGVMQNPRHLVRRRGQEARLRCSPMKGHSHVYWYRQLPEEGLKFMVYLQKENIIDESGMPKERFSAEFPKEGPSILRIQQVVRGDSAAYFCASSPDHSYGYTFGSGTRLTVV.

This clonotype was counted ten times or more. The germline gene is not matched at one end of the junction; a read error may be the cause. The gene calls are TRBV11-2 and TRBJ1-1; unclear D gene. The CDR3 loop spans 13 amino acids. Germline V gene sequence: CDR1 SGHAT, CDR2 FQNNGV. The CDR3 DNA follows: TGCGCCAGCAGCTTGCGGTTGAACACTGAAGCTTTCTTT. This encodes CASSLRLNTEAFF.

The J gene is TRBJ1-2, the V gene TRBV27; D gene unclear. CDR1 and CDR2 (germline): MNHEY, SMNVEV (reference sequence). The CDR3 consists of 13 residues. V was trimmed by 3 bases and J by 4 bases, leaving 9 bases between them. The CDR3 coding sequence is TGTGCCAGCAGTTTTTCGGTAACCTATGGCTACACCTTC. This sequence encodes CASSFSVTYGYTF.

Ten or more counts support this clonotype. The V and J genes are TRBV12-3 or TRBV12-4 and TRBJ1-5; D gene unclear. Trimming removed 1 base from V and 5 bases from J, with 9 bases in between. The CDR3 is made up of 14 amino acids. The CDR3 DNA is TGTGCCAGCAGTTTAGAGGCGGGTCATCAGCCCCAGCATTTT. Translating gives CASSLEAGHQPQHF.

This clonotype was counted ten times or more. The V call is TRBV4-3, the J call TRBJ1-6; possibly TRBD1 for D (6 bases). Germline CDR1 is LGHNA and CDR2 is YSLEER. V lost 0 bases, J lost 10 bases, and 13 bases lay in between. This CDR3 region has 15 residues. CDR3 in DNA: TGCGCCAGCAGCCAAGAAGGGGGGCGCCAGTCACCCCTCCACTTT. Its translation is CASSQEGGRQSPLHF.

CDR3 nucleotide sequence: TGTGCCAGCAGTTTGAGTATGAGCTGGGGGGCTGCTGGAAACACCATATATTTT. Its protein product is CASSLSMSWGAAGNTIYF. The V gene is TRBV28, the J gene TRBJ1-3, with D maybe TRBD1 (6 bases). V gave up 3 bases and J gave up 2 bases, with 20 bases separating them. The CDR3 consists of 18 residues. Looked up from germline, CDR1 is MDHEN and CDR2 is SYDVKM.

V gene TRBV29-1 combines with J gene TRBJ1-1; 10 bases line up with TRBD1. The trim removed 1 base at V and 3 bases at J, leaving 2 bases unmatched. Germline CDR1 SQVTM, CDR2 ANQGSEA. The CDR3 has 14 amino acids. The CDR3 coding sequence is TGCAGCGTTGAAGGGGACAGGGGTTACACTGAAGCTTTCTTT. This translates into CSVEGDRGYTEAFF.

This clonotype was detected a few times. The chain uses TRBV10-3 and TRBJ2-3; TRBD2 is a possible D gene (7 bases). This CDR3 comprises 14 residues. V lost 10 bases and J 0 bases, leaving 14 bases between the germline ends. Germline-derived CDR1 and CDR2 are ENHRY and SYGVKD. The CDR3 loop reads CATAGGPSTDTQYF. CDR3 DNA: TGTGCCACTGCCGGGGGGCCGAGCACAGATACGCAGTATTTT.

This chain links TRBV27 with TRBJ2-5, with D possibly matching TRBD1 (6 bases). The germline V gene encodes CDR1 MNHEY and CDR2 SMNVEV (reference sequence). This CDR3 is built from 14 residues. The V gene lost 5 bases and the J gene lost 2 bases, with 12 bases spanning the gap. CDR3 in DNA: TGTGCCAGCAGTGCCGGACAGCAGCAAGAGACCCAGTACTTC. It encodes CASSAGQQQETQYF.

The chain carries TRBV28 and TRBJ2-1; D is possibly TRBD2 (6 bases). This CDR3 spans 17 amino acids. Per germline, CDR1 MDHEN and CDR2 SYDVKM. V was trimmed by 4 bases and J by 6 bases, leaving 22 bases between them. The DNA for the CDR3 is TGTGCCAGCAGTTCCGCCCCGGGCGGGAAAGGTAGCAATGAGCAGTTCTTC. The encoded protein is CASSSAPGGKGSNEQFF.

J is TRBJ1-2 and V is TRBV12-3 or TRBV12-4, with D perhaps matching TRBD1 (6 bases). The germline V and J ends were trimmed by 5 bases and 6 bases, with 10 bases remaining between them. The CDR3 loop spans 12 amino acids. CDR3 amino acids: CASSLGQNGYTF. CDR3 DNA sequence: TGTGCCAGCAGTCTCGGACAGAATGGCTACACCTTC.

This clonotype was counted between two and nine times. V and J are TRBV29-1 and TRBJ1-5; TRBD1 aligns across 11 bases. V shed 6 bases, J shed 4 bases, and the junction held 8 bases outside the gene matches. The germline gives CDR1 SQVTM, CDR2 ANQGSEA. CDR3 length: 15 amino acids. CDR3 sequence: CSVAAGTGGNQPQHF. As DNA, the CDR3 is TGCAGCGTGGCCGCCGGGACAGGGGGGAATCAGCCCCAGCATTTT.

The genes are TRBV6-5 and TRBJ2-5; maybe TRBD2 (5 bases). Germline V gene lookup returns CDR1 MNHEY and CDR2 SVGAGI. Deletions cut 2 bases from V and 4 bases from J, with 8 bases between. The CDR3 has 13 amino acids. CDR3 protein: CASSYRRGETQYF. The CDR3 region has the DNA TGTGCCAGCAGTTACCGCCGGGGAGAGACCCAGTACTTC.

The chain joins TRBV12-5 to TRBJ1-1; TRBD1 is a possible D gene (5 bases). Germline V gene data show CDR1 as LGHNT and CDR2 as FRNRAP. The CDR3 extends over 13 amino acids. Deletions cut 6 bases from V and 3 bases from J, with 11 bases between. CDR3 sequence reads: CASGRDGYTEAFF. CDR3 DNA: TGTGCTAGTGGCAGGGACGGCTACACTGAAGCTTTCTTT. The whole variable domain, remainder taken from reference TRBV12-5 and TRBJ1-1, is DARVTQTPRHKVTEMGQEVTMRCQPILGHNTVFWYRQTMMQGLELLAYFRNRAPLDDSGMPKDRFSAEMPDATLATLKIQPSEPRDSAVYFCASGRDGYTEAFFGQGTRLTVV.

The V gene is TRBV21-1, the J gene TRBJ2-6; TRBD2 reflects the table's D call only, with no check against the DNA. TRBV21-1 is designated a pseudogene. This CDR3 is 20 amino acids long. The CDR3 DNA is TGTGCCAGCACCCCAAGGGGACTAGCGGGAAAGAGCTCTGGGGCCAACGTCCTGACTTTC. It encodes CASTPRGLAGKSSGANVLTF.

This chain connects TRBV12-5 to TRBJ2-5, with D tentatively TRBD1 or TRBD2 (5 bases each). The CDR3 consists of 16 residues. The V and J ends lost 3 bases and 7 bases respectively, with 21 bases between them. Germline assignment: CDR1 LGHNT and CDR2 FRNRAP. This chain's CDR3 is CASGFRAESGTGTQYF. CDR3 bases: TGTGCTAGTGGTTTTCGGGCCGAAAGCGGTACAGGGACCCAGTACTTC.

The chain employs TRBV2 and TRBJ2-5; D ambiguous. The V gene's germline CDR1 is SNHLY and CDR2 FYNNEI. The CDR3 sequence is 15 residues long. V lost 3 bases and J 5 bases, leaving 16 bases between the germline ends. CDR3 DNA: TGTGCCAGCAGTGAGTCCCACCCTGACCTGGAGACCCAGTACTTC. Translating gives CASSESHPDLETQYF.

This clonotype has a handful of counts. The J gene is TRBJ2-3, the V gene TRBV15; the match to TRBD2 covers 10 bases. V trimming: 7 bases; J trimming: 2 bases; junction bases outside the gene matches: 3. Germline loops: CDR1 LNHNV, CDR2 YYDKDF (reference sequence). The CDR3 covers 14 residues. CDR3 protein: CATKTSGITDTQYF. As DNA, the CDR3 is TGTGCCACCAAAACTAGCGGGATCACAGATACGCAGTATTTT.

This clonotype has a handful of counts. This chain uses TRBV6-5 with TRBJ2-1, with 11 bases aligning to TRBD2. The CDR3 is made up of 13 amino acids. Germline CDR1 MNHEY, CDR2 SVGAGI. V was pared by 6 bases and J by 8 bases, with 3 bases of the junction left unmatched. CDR3 bases: TGTGCCAGCAGGACTAGCGGGAAGCATGAGCAGTTCTTC. Amino acid sequence: CASRTSGKHEQFF.